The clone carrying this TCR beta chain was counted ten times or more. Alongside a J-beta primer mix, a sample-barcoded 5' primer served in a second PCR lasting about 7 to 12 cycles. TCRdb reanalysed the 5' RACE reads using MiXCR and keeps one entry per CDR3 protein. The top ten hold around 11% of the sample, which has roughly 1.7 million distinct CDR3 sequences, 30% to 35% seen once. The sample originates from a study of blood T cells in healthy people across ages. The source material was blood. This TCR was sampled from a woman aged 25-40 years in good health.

The CDR3 DNA reads as TGCAGCGTTGAGACGGGACAGGGGAACGAGCAGTACTTC. Protein: CSVETGQGNEQYF. The rearrangement links TRBV29-1 to TRBJ2-7, with 10 bases that match TRBD1. CDR1 SQVTM and CDR2 ANQGSEA come from the germline V gene. This CDR3 is 13 amino acids long. The junction had 4 bases not matched to a gene; V was cut back by 3 bases and J by 5 bases.